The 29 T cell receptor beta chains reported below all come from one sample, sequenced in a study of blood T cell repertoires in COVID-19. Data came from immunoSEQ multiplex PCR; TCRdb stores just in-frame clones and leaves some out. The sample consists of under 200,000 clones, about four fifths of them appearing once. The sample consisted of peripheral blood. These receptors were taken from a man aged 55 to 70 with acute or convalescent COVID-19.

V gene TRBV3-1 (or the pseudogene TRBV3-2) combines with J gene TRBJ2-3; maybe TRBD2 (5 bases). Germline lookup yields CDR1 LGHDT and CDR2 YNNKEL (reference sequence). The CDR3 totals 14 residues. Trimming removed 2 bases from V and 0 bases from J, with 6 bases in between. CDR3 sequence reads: CASSQSGSTDTQYF. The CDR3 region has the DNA TGTGCCAGCAGCCAAAGCGGTAGCACAGATACGCAGTATTTT.

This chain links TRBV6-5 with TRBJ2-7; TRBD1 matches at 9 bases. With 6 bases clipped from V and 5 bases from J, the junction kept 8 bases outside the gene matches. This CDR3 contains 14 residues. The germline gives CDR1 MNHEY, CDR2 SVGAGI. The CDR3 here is CASRGGQGKHEQYF. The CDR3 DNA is TGTGCCAGCAGGGGGGGACAGGGTAAACACGAGCAGTACTTC.

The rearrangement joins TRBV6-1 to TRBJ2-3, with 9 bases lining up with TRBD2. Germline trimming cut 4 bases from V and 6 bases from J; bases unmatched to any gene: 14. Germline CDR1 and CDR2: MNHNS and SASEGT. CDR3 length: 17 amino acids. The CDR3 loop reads CASSVFVRRGGRDTQYF. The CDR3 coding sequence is TGTGCCAGCAGTGTCTTCGTCAGGCGGGGGGGCCGGGATACGCAGTATTTT.

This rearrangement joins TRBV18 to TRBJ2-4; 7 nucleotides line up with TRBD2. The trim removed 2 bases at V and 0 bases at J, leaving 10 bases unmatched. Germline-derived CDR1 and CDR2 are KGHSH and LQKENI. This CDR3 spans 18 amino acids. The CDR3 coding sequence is TGTGCCAGCTCACCAATTTCTCGACTAGCTCTAGCCAAAAACATTCAGTACTTC. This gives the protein CASSPISRLALAKNIQYF.

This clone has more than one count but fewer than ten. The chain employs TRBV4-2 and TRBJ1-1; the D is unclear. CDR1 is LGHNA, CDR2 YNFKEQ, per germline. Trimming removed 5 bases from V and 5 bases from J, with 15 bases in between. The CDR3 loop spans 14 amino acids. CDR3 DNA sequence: TGTGCCAGCAGCACCCGGACGGGAGGAACTGAAGCTTTCTTT. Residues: CASSTRTGGTEAFF.

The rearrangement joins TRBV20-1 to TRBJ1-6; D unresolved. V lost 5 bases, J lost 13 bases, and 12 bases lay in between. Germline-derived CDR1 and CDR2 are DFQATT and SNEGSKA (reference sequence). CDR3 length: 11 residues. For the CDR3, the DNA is TGCAGTGCTGGGCCTGAAGTGCCCCTCCACTTT. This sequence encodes CSAGPEVPLHF.

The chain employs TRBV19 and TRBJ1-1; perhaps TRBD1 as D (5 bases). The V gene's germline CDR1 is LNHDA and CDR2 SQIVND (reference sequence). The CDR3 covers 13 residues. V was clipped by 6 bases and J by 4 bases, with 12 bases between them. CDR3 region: CASRNAGGTEAFF. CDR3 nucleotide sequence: TGTGCCAGTAGAAACGCGGGGGGCACTGAAGCTTTCTTT.

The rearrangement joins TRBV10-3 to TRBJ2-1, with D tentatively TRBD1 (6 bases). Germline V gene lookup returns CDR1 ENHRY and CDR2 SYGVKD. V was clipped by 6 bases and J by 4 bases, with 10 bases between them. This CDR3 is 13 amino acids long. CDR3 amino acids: CAISTGRYNEQFF. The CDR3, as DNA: TGTGCCATCAGCACAGGGCGGTACAATGAGCAGTTCTTC.

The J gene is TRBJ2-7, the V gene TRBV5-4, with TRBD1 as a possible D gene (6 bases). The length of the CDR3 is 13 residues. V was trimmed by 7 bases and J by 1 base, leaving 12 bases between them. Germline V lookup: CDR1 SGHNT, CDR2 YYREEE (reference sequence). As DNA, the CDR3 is TGTGCCAGCCGCAGGGGCCTTTCCTACGAGCAGTACTTC. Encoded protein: CASRRGLSYEQYF.

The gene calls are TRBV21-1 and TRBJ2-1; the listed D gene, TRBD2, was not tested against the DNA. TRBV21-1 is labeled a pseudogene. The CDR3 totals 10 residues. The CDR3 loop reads CASCREGQFF. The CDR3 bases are TGTGCCAGCTGCCGGGAGGGGCAGTTCTTC.

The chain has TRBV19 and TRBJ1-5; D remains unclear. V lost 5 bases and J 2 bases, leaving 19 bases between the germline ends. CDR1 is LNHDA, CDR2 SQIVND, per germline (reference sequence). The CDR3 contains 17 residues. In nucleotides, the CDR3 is TGTGCCAGTAGTCCAATCCCCACAAGTATGGGCAATCAGCCCCAGCATTTT. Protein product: CASSPIPTSMGNQPQHF.

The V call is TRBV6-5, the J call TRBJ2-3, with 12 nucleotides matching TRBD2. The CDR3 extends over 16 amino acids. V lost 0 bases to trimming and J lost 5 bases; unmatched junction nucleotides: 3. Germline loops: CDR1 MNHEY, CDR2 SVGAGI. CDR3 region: CASSYSTSGGLDTQYF. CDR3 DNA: TGTGCCAGCAGTTACTCGACTAGCGGGGGACTAGATACGCAGTATTTT.

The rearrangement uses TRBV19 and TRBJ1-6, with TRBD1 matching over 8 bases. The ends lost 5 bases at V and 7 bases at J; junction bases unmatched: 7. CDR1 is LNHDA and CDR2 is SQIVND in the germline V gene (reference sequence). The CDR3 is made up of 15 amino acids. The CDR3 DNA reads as TGTGCCAGTAGTGACACAGGGGGAGGGAATTCACCCCTCCACTTT. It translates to CASSDTGGGNSPLHF. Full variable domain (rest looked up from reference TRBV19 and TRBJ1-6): DGGITQSPKYLFRKEGQNVTLSCEQNLNHDAMYWYRQDPGQGLRLIYYSQIVNDFQKGDIAEGYSVSREKKESFPLTVTSAQKNPTAFYLCASSDTGGGNSPLHFGNGTRLTVT.

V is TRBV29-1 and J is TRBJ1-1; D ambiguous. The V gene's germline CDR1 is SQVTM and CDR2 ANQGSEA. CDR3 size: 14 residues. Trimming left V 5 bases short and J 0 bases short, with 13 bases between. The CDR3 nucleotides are TGCAGCGTTAAGGTCAGGCACATGAACACTGAAGCTTTCTTT. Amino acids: CSVKVRHMNTEAFF.

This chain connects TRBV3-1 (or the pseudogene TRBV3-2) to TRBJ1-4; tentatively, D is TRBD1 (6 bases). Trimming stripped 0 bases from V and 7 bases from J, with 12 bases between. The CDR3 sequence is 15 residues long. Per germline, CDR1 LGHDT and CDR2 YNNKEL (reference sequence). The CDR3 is CASSQEDRRSEKLFF. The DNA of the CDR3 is TGTGCCAGCAGCCAAGAAGACAGGAGGAGTGAAAAACTGTTTTTT.

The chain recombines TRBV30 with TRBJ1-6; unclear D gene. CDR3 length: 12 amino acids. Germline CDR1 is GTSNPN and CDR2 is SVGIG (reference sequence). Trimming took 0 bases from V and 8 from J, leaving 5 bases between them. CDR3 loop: CAWSVIHSPLHF. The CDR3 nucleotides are TGTGCCTGGAGTGTTATCCATTCACCCCTCCACTTT.

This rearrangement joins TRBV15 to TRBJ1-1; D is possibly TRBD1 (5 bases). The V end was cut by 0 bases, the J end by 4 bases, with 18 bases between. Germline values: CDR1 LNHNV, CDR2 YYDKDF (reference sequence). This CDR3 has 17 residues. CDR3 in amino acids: CATSRDLWGGRGTEAFF. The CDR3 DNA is TGTGCCACCAGCAGAGATCTCTGGGGGGGTAGGGGCACTGAAGCTTTCTTT.

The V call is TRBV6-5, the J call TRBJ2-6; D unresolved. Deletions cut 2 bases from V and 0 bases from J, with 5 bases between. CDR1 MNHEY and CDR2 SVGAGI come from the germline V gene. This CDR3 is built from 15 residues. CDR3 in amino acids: CASSYPGSGANVLTF. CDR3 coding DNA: TGTGCCAGCAGTTACCCGGGCTCTGGGGCCAACGTCCTGACTTTC.

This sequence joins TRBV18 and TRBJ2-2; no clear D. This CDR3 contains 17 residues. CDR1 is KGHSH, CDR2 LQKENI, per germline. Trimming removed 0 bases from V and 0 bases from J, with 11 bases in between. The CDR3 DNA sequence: TGTGCCAGCTCACCACCATATGCGGCAGCGAACACCGGGGAGCTGTTTTTT. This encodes CASSPPYAAANTGELFF.

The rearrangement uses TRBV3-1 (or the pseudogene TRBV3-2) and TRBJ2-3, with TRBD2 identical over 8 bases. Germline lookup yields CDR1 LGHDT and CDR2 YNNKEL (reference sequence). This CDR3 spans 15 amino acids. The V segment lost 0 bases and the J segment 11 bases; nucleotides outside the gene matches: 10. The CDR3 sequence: CASSQEAGTRGGQYF. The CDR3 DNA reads TGTGCCAGCAGCCAAGAGGCCGGGACTAGGGGGGGGCAGTATTTT.

This chain's CDR3 is CASSPFAGSGDTDTQYF. The CDR3 DNA reads TGTGCCAGCAGCCCTTTCGCCGGGTCGGGAGACACAGATACGCAGTATTTT. The chain joins TRBV14 to TRBJ2-3; tentative D call: TRBD2 (6 bases). V gave up 4 bases and J gave up 2 bases, with 19 bases separating them. The CDR3 consists of 17 residues. Germline loops: CDR1 SGHDN, CDR2 FVKESK.

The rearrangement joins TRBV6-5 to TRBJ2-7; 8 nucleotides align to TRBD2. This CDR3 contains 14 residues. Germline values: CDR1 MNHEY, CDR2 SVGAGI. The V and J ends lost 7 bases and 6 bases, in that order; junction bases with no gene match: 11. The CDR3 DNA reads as TGTGCCAGCAACCGAGGGACTAGTCTTGGCGAGCAGTACTTC. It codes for CASNRGTSLGEQYF.

In nucleotides, the CDR3 is TGCGCCAGCAGCTTGGGGACAGGGGTCGATCAGCCCCAGCATTTT. As protein: CASSLGTGVDQPQHF. This chain joins TRBV5-1 and TRBJ1-5; 9 positions agree with TRBD1. This CDR3 comprises 15 residues. V trimming: 0 bases; J trimming: 5 bases; junction bases outside the gene matches: 3. Germline V gene sequence: CDR1 SGHRS, CDR2 YFSETQ.

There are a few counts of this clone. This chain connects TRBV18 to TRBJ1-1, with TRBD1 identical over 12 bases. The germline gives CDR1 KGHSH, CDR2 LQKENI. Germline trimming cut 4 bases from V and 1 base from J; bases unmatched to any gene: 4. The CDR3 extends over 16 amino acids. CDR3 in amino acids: CASSHGTGGSNTEAFF. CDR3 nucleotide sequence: TGTGCCAGCTCACATGGGACAGGGGGCTCGAACACTGAAGCTTTCTTT.

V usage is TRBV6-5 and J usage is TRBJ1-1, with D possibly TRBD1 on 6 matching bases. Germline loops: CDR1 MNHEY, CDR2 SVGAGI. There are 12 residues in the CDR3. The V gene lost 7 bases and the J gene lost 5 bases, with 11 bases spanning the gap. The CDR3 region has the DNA TGTGCCAGCACACAGGGAGATACTGAAGCTTTCTTT. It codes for CASTQGDTEAFF.

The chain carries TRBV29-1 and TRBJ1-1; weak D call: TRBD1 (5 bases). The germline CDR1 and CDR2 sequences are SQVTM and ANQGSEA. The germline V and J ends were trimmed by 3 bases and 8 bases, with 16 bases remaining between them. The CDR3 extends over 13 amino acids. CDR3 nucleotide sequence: TGCAGCGTTGACGGGCAGGTGGGGGGGGAAGCTTTCTTT. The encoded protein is CSVDGQVGGEAFF.

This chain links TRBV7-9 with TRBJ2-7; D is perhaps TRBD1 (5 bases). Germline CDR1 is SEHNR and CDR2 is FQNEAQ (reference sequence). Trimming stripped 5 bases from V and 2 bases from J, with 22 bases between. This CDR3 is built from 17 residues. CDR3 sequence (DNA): TGTGCCAGCAGCCCCCCCCACCGCGACAGAGCTCCCTACGAGCAGTACTTC. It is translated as CASSPPHRDRAPYEQYF.

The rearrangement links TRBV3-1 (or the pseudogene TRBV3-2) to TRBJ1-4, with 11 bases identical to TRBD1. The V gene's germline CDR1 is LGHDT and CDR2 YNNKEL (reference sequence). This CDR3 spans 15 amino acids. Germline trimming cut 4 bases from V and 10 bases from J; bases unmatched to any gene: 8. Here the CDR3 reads CASSLRDRGIGKLFF. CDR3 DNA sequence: TGTGCCAGCAGCCTCCGGGACAGGGGGATCGGAAAACTGTTTTTT.

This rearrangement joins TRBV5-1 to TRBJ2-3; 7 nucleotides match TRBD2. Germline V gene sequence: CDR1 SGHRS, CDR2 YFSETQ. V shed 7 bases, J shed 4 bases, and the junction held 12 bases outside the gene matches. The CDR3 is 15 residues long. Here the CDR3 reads CASAGTGGGSDTQYF. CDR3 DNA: TGCGCCAGCGCCGGTACGGGAGGTGGGTCAGATACGCAGTATTTT.